What follows describes a single TCR beta chain. Its target is not known. Trimming pared 11 bases from V and 7 bases from J, leaving 14 bases between. CDR3 length: 12 amino acids. Germline V gene lookup returns CDR1 SNHLY and CDR2 FYNNEI. These data belong to a study of T cell responses to AZD1222 COVID-19 vaccine. At the level of the study: Second-dose recipients at about 4 or about 12 weeks were treated as one pooled group.

The assay was immunoSEQ multiplex PCR, and TCRdb's table has in-frame clones only and misses some. The repertoire holds about 150,000 clones, 94% seen once, with roughly 1.2% in the top ten. Study-level results: Clonal diversity was possibly underestimated, and white British individuals and females predominated among donors. Spike regions recognized by vaccine-associated CD4 TCRs spanned the protein, led by 160-218 and 743-854. Compared with day 0, the breadth and depth of the Spike-specific TCR repertoire rose significantly after two doses of AZD1222.

This sequence was found in an adult in good health. The chain carries TRBV2 and TRBJ1-4; D remains unclear. This specimen was peripheral blood, taken on day 0 of AZD1222 vaccination. CDR3 nucleotides: TGTGCCTGCGGGCTTCACATTGAAAAACTGTTTTTT. Residues: CACGLHIEKLFF.